This T cell receptor beta chain is from a study of blood T cell repertoires in COVID-19. Background on the study: Samples came from the United States, Italy and Spain, spanning acute and convalescent COVID-19.

CDR1 is LNHDA and CDR2 is SQIVND in the germline V gene (reference sequence). The CDR3 length is 13 residues. V lost 4 bases and J lost 1, with 8 bases in between. Clones were read by immunoSEQ multiplex PCR, and TCRdb kept only the in-frame ones, dropping some. The data contain 200,000 or so clones, more than 65% of them seen just once; the ten biggest clones take up about 13%. The genes are TRBV19 and TRBJ2-7, with D hard to call. Sequencing was performed on peripheral blood. This TCR derives from a human donor in a cohort sampled during active COVID-19. CDR3 bases: TGTGCCAGTAGTAAACTTTTGTCCTACGAGCAGTACTTC. It specifies CASSKLLSYEQYF. Based on the CDR3 plus reference TRBV19 and TRBJ2-7, the full variable domain is DGGITQSPKYLFRKEGQNVTLSCEQNLNHDAMYWYRQDPGQGLRLIYYSQIVNDFQKGDIAEGYSVSREKKESFPLTVTSAQKNPTAFYLCASSKLLSYEQYFGPGTRLTVT.